These 32 T cell receptor beta chains came from one sample sequenced in a study of T cell clonality in common variable immunodeficiency. Sequenced by immunoSEQ multiplex PCR; TCRdb stores in-frame clones only, minus some. The record shows some 54,000 clones for this sample, with no singletons present. The sequenced material came from peripheral blood mononuclear cells. Receptors were obtained from a person between 18 and 75 years old in good health.

The table lists this clone with many counts. The read is 3 residues too short to cover the CDR3 end, so that end is filled in from the germline J gene. V usage is TRBV5-1 and J usage is TRBJ2-7; perhaps TRBD1 as D (6 bases). The CDR3 is 14 amino acids. Germline CDR1 is SGHRS and CDR2 is YFSETQ. Deletions cut 0 bases from V and 4 bases from J, with 11 bases between. The CDR3 reads CASSLDRVFYEQYF. The part of the CDR3 DNA that was read is TGCGCCAGCAGCTTGGACAGGGTTTTTTACGAG.

This clone has at least ten counts. Read coverage stops 3 residues before the CDR3 terminus; the germline J gene supplies the remainder. V and J are TRBV11-2 and TRBJ2-3; 7 nucleotides match TRBD1. J was trimmed by 6 bases and V by 1 base; bases with no gene match: 4. The CDR3 sequence is 14 residues long. Germline CDR1 is SGHAT and CDR2 is FQNNGV. Here the CDR3 reads CASSLGGGRDTQYF. CDR3 bases read: TGTGCCAGCAGCTTAGGAGGGGGCAGGGATACG.

This clone was seen at least ten times. The read ends 3 residues shy of where the CDR3 ends; the end is completed using the germline J gene. V gene TRBV5-1 combines with J gene TRBJ1-2; D not resolved. The V gene lost 2 bases and the J gene lost 4 bases, with 9 bases spanning the gap. The CDR3 totals 13 residues. Germline values: CDR1 SGHRS, CDR2 YFSETQ. CDR3 bases read: TGCGCCAGCAGCTTAGGGCAGACCTATGGC. Translated: CASSLGQTYG. In full, the CDR3 is CASSLGQTYGYTF.

This clone was seen at least ten times. The CDR3 end lies 3 residues beyond the end of the read and is filled in from the germline J gene. The chain employs TRBV6-2 or TRBV6-3 and TRBJ2-5; the match to TRBD1 covers 7 bases. Germline V lookup: CDR1 MNHEY, CDR2 SVGEGT. After removal of 4 bases from V and 2 bases from J, the junction contained 4 bases not matched to a gene. The CDR3 runs 14 residues. CDR3 sequence reads: CASSFPGQQETQYF. The covered CDR3 bases are TGTGCCAGCAGTTTCCCGGGACAGCAAGAGACC.

Notes on this clone: The CDR3 goes on 3 residues after the read ends, and that part is filled in from the germline J gene. The chain employs TRBV2 and TRBJ1-5; tentatively, D is TRBD1 (5 bases). Germline V gene sequence: CDR1 SNHLY, CDR2 FYNNEI. Trimming stripped 2 bases from V and 5 bases from J, with 7 bases between. The CDR3 has 13 amino acids. The CDR3 bases that were read are TGTGCCAGCAGTGAACAGGGAGATCAGCCC. Translated: CASSEQGDQP. The complete CDR3 sequence is CASSEQGDQPQHF.

This clone was detected ten times or more. The read finishes 3 residues shy of the CDR3 end, and the germline J gene is used to complete it. The chain recombines TRBV11-3 with TRBJ2-7, with 7 bases that match TRBD1. The CDR3 spans 15 residues. Germline V gives CDR1 SGHNT, CDR2 YENEEA. V was clipped by 0 bases and J by 6 bases; unmatched bases: 8. The part of the CDR3 DNA that was read is TGTGCCAGCAGCTTAGATCAGGGGGAATTCTCCGAG. It is translated as CASSLDQGEFSE. The whole CDR3 reads CASSLDQGEFSEQYF.

Remarks on this clone: The read is 3 residues too short to cover the CDR3 end, so that end is filled in from the germline J gene. The chain joins TRBV29-1 to TRBJ1-2; D may be TRBD1 (6 bases). The V end lost 7 bases, the J end lost 4 bases, and 10 bases lay between the germline ends. This CDR3 spans 11 amino acids. CDR1 SQVTM and CDR2 ANQGSEA come from the germline V gene. CDR3 bases read: TGCAGCGCCAGAGGGGGCTATGGC. Its protein is CSARGGYG. The whole CDR3 sequence reads CSARGGYGYTF.

This clone appeared a few times. The CDR3 loop is CASSQGWNTEAFF. The DNA read from the CDR3 is TGTGCCAGCAGCCAGGGTTGGAACACTGAA. The chain recombines TRBV6-4 with TRBJ1-1; D is possibly TRBD1 (5 bases). The read terminates 3 residues ahead of where the CDR3 ends, so the germline J gene completes it. V dropped 6 bases and J dropped 1 base, with 9 bases sitting between them. CDR1 and CDR2 (germline): MRHNA, SNTAGT. The CDR3 is made up of 13 amino acids.

The table lists this clone with many counts. The read finishes 3 residues shy of the CDR3 end, and the germline J gene is used to complete it. This chain joins TRBV5-1 and TRBJ2-5; 7 positions match TRBD1. Germline V gene data show CDR1 as SGHRS and CDR2 as YFSETQ. This CDR3 region has 14 residues. J lost 1 base, V lost 2 bases, and 2 bases had no gene match. This CDR3 is CASSFGQAQETQYF. The DNA read from the CDR3 is TGCGCCAGCAGCTTCGGACAGGCCCAAGAGACC.

Many counts were recorded for this clone. The CDR3 is cut off 3 residues early in the read; its end comes from the germline J gene. The chain links TRBV18 to TRBJ2-7, with TRBD2 identical over 7 bases. Trimming at V came to 2 bases and at J to 6 bases, leaving 10 bases not matched to a gene. This CDR3 has 15 residues. Looked up from germline, CDR1 is KGHSH and CDR2 is LQKENI. CDR3 DNA, as far as it was read: TGTGCCAGCTCACCAACCGGGCCCAGGGAGGGCGAG. Translation gives CASSPTGPREGE. From start to end, the CDR3 is CASSPTGPREGEQYF.

This clone showed up many times. The read terminates 3 residues ahead of where the CDR3 ends, so the germline J gene completes it. The chain combines TRBV28 with TRBJ1-3; 10 nucleotides line up with TRBD1. V lost 6 bases, J lost 7 bases, and 6 bases stayed unmatched. Germline assignment: CDR1 MDHEN and CDR2 SYDVKM. This CDR3 spans 14 amino acids. Partial CDR3 DNA: TGTGCCAGCAGAAATCCGGGACAGGGGAACACC. It encodes CASRNPGQGNT. The CDR3 in its entirety is CASRNPGQGNTIYF.

This clone was detected ten times or more. The DNA ends 3 residues before the CDR3 does, and the rest of the CDR3 is filled in from the germline J gene. V is TRBV2 and J is TRBJ2-7; 10 bases line up with TRBD1. The CDR3 runs 14 residues. Germline V CDR1 and CDR2: SNHLY, FYNNEI. Germline trimming cut 8 bases from V and 2 bases from J; bases unmatched to any gene: 6. CDR3 DNA, as far as it was read: TGTGCCAGCTGCCTCGGGACAGGGGCCTACGAG. It specifies CASCLGTGAYE. The CDR3 in full is CASCLGTGAYEQYF. The complete variable domain, with remaining parts taken from reference TRBV2 and TRBJ2-7, reads EPEVTQTPSHQVTQMGQEVILRCVPISNHLYFYWYRQILGQKVEFLVSFYNNEISEKSEIFDDQFSVERPDGSNFTLKIRSTKLEDSAMYFCASCLGTGAYEQYFGPGTRLTVT.

Only a few counts were recorded for this clone. The CDR3 is cut off 3 residues early in the read; its end comes from the germline J gene. The chain joins TRBV19 to TRBJ1-5; tentatively, D is TRBD1 (6 bases). Per the germline V gene, CDR1 is LNHDA and CDR2 is SQIVND (reference sequence). The V and J ends lost 5 bases and 3 bases respectively, with 17 bases between them. CDR3 length: 16 residues. The CDR3 bases that were read are TGTGCCAGTAGTTTTTTCGAGACAGGCCTCAATCAGCCC. Its translation: CASSFFETGLNQP. The whole CDR3 sequence reads CASSFFETGLNQPQHF. The full variable domain, its missing parts supplied by reference TRBV19 and TRBJ1-5, is DGGITQSPKYLFRKEGQNVTLSCEQNLNHDAMYWYRQDPGQGLRLIYYSQIVNDFQKGDIAEGYSVSREKKESFPLTVTSAQKNPTAFYLCASSFFETGLNQPQHFGDGTRLSIL.

This clone was seen ten or more times. With the read ending 3 residues before the CDR3 end, the germline J gene is used to fill in that end. The V gene is TRBV30, the J gene TRBJ2-1, with 7 positions matching TRBD1. This CDR3 is 14 amino acids long. V trimming: 0 bases; J trimming: 6 bases; junction bases outside the gene matches: 5. From germline, CDR1 is GTSNPN and CDR2 SVGIG (reference sequence). Incomplete CDR3 DNA: TGTGCCTGGAGTGTACCGGGGACAGCCAATGAG. Its translation: CAWSVPGTANE. In full, the CDR3 is CAWSVPGTANEQFF. The complete variable domain, with remaining parts taken from reference TRBV30 and TRBJ2-1, reads SQTIHQWPATLVQPVGSPLSLECTVEGTSNPNLYWYRQAAGRGLQLLFYSVGIGQISSEVPQNLSASRPQDRQFILSSKKLLLSDSGFYLCAWSVPGTANEQFFGPGTRLTVL.

This clone was seen many times. From the germline J gene comes the end of the CDR3, since the read stops 3 residues before it. This sequence joins TRBV18 and TRBJ1-5; unclear D gene. CDR1 KGHSH and CDR2 LQKENI come from the germline V gene. The CDR3 extends over 16 amino acids. The germline V and J ends were trimmed by 3 bases and 3 bases, with 15 bases remaining between them. This chain's CDR3 is CASSPRPSEPNQPQHF. The DNA read from the CDR3 is TGTGCCAGCTCACCCCGGCCCAGCGAACCCAATCAGCCC.

This clone came up many times. The CDR3 end lies 3 residues beyond the end of the read and is filled in from the germline J gene. The chain recombines TRBV7-9 with TRBJ1-5; D uncertain. The CDR3 has 15 residues. CDR1 and CDR2 (germline): SEHNR, FQNEAQ (reference sequence). V gave up 1 base and J gave up 0 bases, with 7 bases separating them. The CDR3 DNA, read in part, is TGTGCCAGCAGCTTAGGAGGTTATAGCAATCAGCCC. This gives the protein CASSLGGYSNQP. The whole CDR3 protein reads CASSLGGYSNQPQHF.

There are many counts of this clone. The CDR3 end is not reached by the read, which stops 3 residues before it; the germline J gene fills it in. The chain links TRBV20-1 to TRBJ1-2; perhaps TRBD1 as D (5 bases). Trimming left V 5 bases short and J 4 bases short, with 17 bases between. The germline V gene has CDR1 DFQATT and CDR2 SNEGSKA (reference sequence). The CDR3 loop spans 14 amino acids. This CDR3 is CSALQRGAGYGYTF. The covered CDR3 bases are TGCAGTGCTCTCCAAAGGGGCGCAGGCTATGGC.

This clone was detected many times. The read ends 3 residues before the CDR3 terminus; that terminus is restored from the germline J gene. The chain combines TRBV2 with TRBJ2-5; D unresolved. Trimming pared 3 bases from V and 5 bases from J, leaving 10 bases between. Germline V CDR1 and CDR2: SNHLY, FYNNEI. CDR3 size: 13 residues. CDR3 DNA (partial): TGTGCCAGCAGTGAGTTGAGGCAGGAGACC. It yields the protein CASSELRQET. In full, the CDR3 is CASSELRQETQYF.

Ten or more counts support this clone. Read sequence stops 3 residues before the CDR3 end, and the germline J gene provides the missing end. This rearrangement joins TRBV5-1 to TRBJ1-1, with unresolved D. This CDR3 spans 14 amino acids. Germline values: CDR1 SGHRS, CDR2 YFSETQ. Partial CDR3 DNA: TGCGCCAGCAGCTTGGAACAACCCCCCTTCGAA. It codes for CASSLEQPPFE. The whole CDR3 reads CASSLEQPPFEAFF.

This clone has a count of ten or more. The DNA ends 3 residues before the CDR3 does, and the rest of the CDR3 is filled in from the germline J gene. The rearrangement links TRBV7-2 to TRBJ2-5, with TRBD2 matching 9 bases. CDR1 is SGHTA and CDR2 is FQGNSA in the germline V gene. The CDR3 has 14 residues. Trimming at V came to 3 bases and at J to 3 bases, leaving 2 bases not matched to a gene. This chain's CDR3 is CASSFGGGEETQYF. Incomplete CDR3 DNA: TGTGCCAGCAGCTTTGGCGGGGGGGAAGAGACC.

The table lists this clone with many counts. The read falls 3 residues short of the CDR3 end, and the missing part is taken from the germline J gene. This rearrangement joins TRBV20-1 to TRBJ1-1; D gene uncertain. V gave up 5 bases and J gave up 3 bases, with 13 bases separating them. Germline lookup yields CDR1 DFQATT and CDR2 SNEGSKA (reference sequence). This CDR3 region has 13 residues. The CDR3 bases that were read are TGCAGTGCTTCCTTCGGGGAGGACACTGAA. As protein: CSASFGEDTE. The entire CDR3 protein is CSASFGEDTEAFF.

This clone was observed many times. The read is 3 residues too short to cover the CDR3 end, so that end is filled in from the germline J gene. This rearrangement joins TRBV29-1 to TRBJ2-7; 8 positions match TRBD1. The CDR3 loop spans 12 amino acids. V was pared by 4 bases and J by 2 bases, with 1 base of the junction left unmatched. CDR1 is SQVTM, CDR2 ANQGSEA, per germline. Partial CDR3 DNA: TGCAGCGTTGGACAGGGGACCTACGAG. Its protein is CSVGQGTYE. Given in full, the CDR3 is CSVGQGTYEQYF.

Note on this clone: With the read ending 3 residues before the CDR3 end, the germline J gene is used to fill in that end. This sequence joins TRBV6-4 and TRBJ1-1; 7 bases align to TRBD1. J was trimmed by 4 bases and V by 2 bases; bases with no gene match: 10. CDR3 length: 16 residues. CDR1 is MRHNA and CDR2 is SNTAGT in the germline V gene. The part of the CDR3 DNA that was read is TGTGCCAGCAGTGACACGTCGACAGGGACGGGCACTGAA. Its protein product is CASSDTSTGTGTE. Given in full, the CDR3 is CASSDTSTGTGTEAFF.

Turning to this clone: The read ends 3 residues shy of where the CDR3 ends; the end is completed using the germline J gene. The V and J genes are TRBV5-1 and TRBJ1-2, with a tentative D call TRBD1 (5 bases). This CDR3 has 15 amino acids. Germline CDR1 SGHRS, CDR2 YFSETQ. This chain's CDR3 is CASSPGDLTYNDYTF. The CDR3 DNA, read in part, is TGCGCCAGCAGCCCGGGGGACTTGACCTACAATGAC.

This clone was detected many times. This chain's CDR3 is CASSPNRGPVYGYTF. CDR3 DNA (partial): TGTGCCAGTAGCCCTAACAGGGGGCCCGTTTATGGC. The V call is TRBV19, the J call TRBJ1-2; 9 positions agree with TRBD1. The CDR3 end falls 3 residues outside the read, so it is completed with the germline J gene. This CDR3 region has 15 residues. Germline CDR1 and CDR2: LNHDA and SQIVND (reference sequence). Trimming at V came to 6 bases and at J to 5 bases, leaving 10 bases not matched to a gene.

This clone was seen at least ten times. CDR3 DNA, as far as it was read: TGTGCCAGCAGCGCCGGGACAGACTATGGC. This codes for CASSAGTDYG. The complete CDR3 sequence is CASSAGTDYGYTF. The chain joins TRBV5-4 to TRBJ1-2; 7 bases match TRBD1. The read ends 3 residues before the CDR3 terminus; that terminus is restored from the germline J gene. J lost 3 bases, V lost 4 bases, and 3 bases had no gene match. The CDR3 totals 13 residues. CDR1 SGHNT and CDR2 YYREEE come from the germline V gene (reference sequence).

In its sample, this clone was seen many times. The read finishes 3 residues shy of the CDR3 end, and the germline J gene is used to complete it. The rearrangement joins TRBV6-1 to TRBJ2-3; D uncertain. Trimming took 4 bases from V and 5 from J, leaving 7 bases between them. Germline loops: CDR1 MNHNS, CDR2 SASEGT. This CDR3 spans 12 amino acids. CDR3 DNA (partial): TGTGCCAGCAGTGGCGTAATAGATACG. This gives the protein CASSGVIDT. The full CDR3 protein reads CASSGVIDTQYF.

This clone showed up many times. Coverage ceases 3 residues before the CDR3 finishes, and the germline J gene fills in the end. This chain connects TRBV28 to TRBJ2-7, with TRBD2 identical over 9 bases. There are 17 residues in the CDR3. CDR1 and CDR2 (germline): MDHEN, SYDVKM. After removal of 2 bases from V and 1 base from J, the junction contained 9 bases not matched to a gene. The CDR3 reads CASSLKGGGVFSYEQYF. CDR3 DNA (partial): TGTGCCAGCAGTTTAAAGGGCGGGGGGGTCTTTTCCTACGAG. Based on the CDR3 plus reference TRBV28 and TRBJ2-7, the full variable domain is DVKVTQSSRYLVKRTGEKVFLECVQDMDHENMFWYRQDPGLGLRLIYFSYDVKMKEKGDIPEGYSVSREKKERFSLILESASTNQTSMYLCASSLKGGGVFSYEQYFGPGTRLTVT.

Many counts were recorded for this clone. The sequenced CDR3 bases are TGTGCCAGCAGCTTAACACCAGGGACAGATACG. Translating it yields CASSLTPGTDT. The entire CDR3 protein reads CASSLTPGTDTQYF. This chain links TRBV7-3 with TRBJ2-3; tentatively, D is TRBD1 (5 bases). Coverage ceases 3 residues before the CDR3 finishes, and the germline J gene fills in the end. The CDR3 is made up of 14 amino acids. CDR1 is SGHTA, CDR2 FQGTGA, per germline. Between the trimmed V and J ends, which lost 0 bases and 3 bases, there was a span of 7 bases.

This clone was observed at least ten times. The read finishes 3 residues shy of the CDR3 end, and the germline J gene is used to complete it. The V and J genes are TRBV10-3 and TRBJ2-1; D gene unclear. From germline, CDR1 is ENHRY and CDR2 SYGVKD. The CDR3 length is 15 residues. V was trimmed by 5 bases and J by 7 bases, leaving 18 bases between them. CDR3 in amino acids: CAISLGSRSTNEQFF. The DNA read from the CDR3 is TGTGCCATCAGTTTGGGCTCAAGGTCTACAAATGAG.

This clone was detected many times. The read gets to within 3 residues of the CDR3 end, and the germline J gene fills in the rest. The V gene is TRBV5-5, the J gene TRBJ1-2; 7 positions agree with TRBD1. Germline V gives CDR1 SGHKS, CDR2 YYEKEE (reference sequence). The CDR3 is made up of 15 amino acids. CDR3 in amino acids: CASSPNFNRGGGYTF. The CDR3 DNA, read in part, is TGTGCCAGCAGCCCCAACTTTAACAGGGGAGGAGGC.

This clone came up many times. The read is 3 residues too short to cover the CDR3 end, so that end is filled in from the germline J gene. The chain uses TRBV5-1 and TRBJ2-7, with 7 bases identical to TRBD1. The CDR3 consists of 14 residues. Germline-derived CDR1 and CDR2 are SGHRS and YFSETQ. V trimming: 2 bases; J trimming: 5 bases; junction bases outside the gene matches: 7. CDR3 DNA (partial): TGCGCCAGCAGCTTACAGGGGTGGGAGAACGAG. The encoded protein is CASSLQGWENE. The entire CDR3 is CASSLQGWENEQYF.